A selection of T cell receptor beta chains follows, all from one sample in a study of CD8 T cells in ankylosing spondylitis. Via MiXCR, TCRdb re-called the 5' RACE reads, giving one row per CDR3 protein. The data contain fewer than 200,000 distinct CDR3 sequences, roughly 18% of them seen just once; the ten biggest clones take up around 4.5%. The sequenced material came from blood, either unsorted or a sorted T cell fraction (not recorded which). The receptors were sampled from a male donor aged 10 to 35 with ankylosing spondylitis or in good health (not recorded which). CDR3s include the opening cysteine and the closing phenylalanine or tryptophan. The D gene is left open where the match is weak. A clone size is listed for some rows: how often the clone was seen (once, few, many), or a class if it is expanded.

clone size	V gene	D gene	CDR3 length	J gene	CDR3 DNA	CDR3 protein
.	TRBV7-2	.	11	TRBJ2-1	TGTGCCAGCAGGCTGCAGAATGAGCAGTTCTTC	CASRLQNEQFF
many	TRBV10-3	TRBD2	16	TRBJ2-5	TGTGCCATCAGTGCGGCTAGCGGGAGAGGGAGAGAGACCCAGTACTTC	CAISAASGRGRETQYF
many	TRBV29-1	.	16	TRBJ2-1	TGCAGCGTTGAAGTATCGAGGGCAGGGGACATGACTGAGCAGTTCTTC	CSVEVSRAGDMTEQFF
.	TRBV7-7	.	15	TRBJ2-1	TGTGCCAGCAGCTTAGGGCAGGGACGATACAATGAGCAGTTCTTC	CASSLGQGRYNEQFF
.	TRBV11-2	.	13	TRBJ2-1	TGTGCCAGCGGGATAGCGGAGCCTGGGGAGCAGTTCTTC	CASGIAEPGEQFF
many	TRBV5-1	.	15	TRBJ2-2	TGCGCCAGCAGCCCCGGCGGGAAGAACACCGGGGAGCTGTTTTTT	CASSPGGKNTGELFF
many	TRBV29-1	.	14	TRBJ2-2	TGCAGCGTTGAAGACAGAGCGAGGACCGGGGAGCTGTTTTTT	CSVEDRARTGELFF
many	TRBV12-3/TRBV12-4	.	13	TRBJ2-7	TGTGCCAGCAGTGCGACTGCCAGCGACGAGCAGTACTTC	CASSATASDEQYF
many	TRBV12-3/TRBV12-4	TRBD2	14	TRBJ2-3	TGTGCCAGCAGTGATAGCGGGAGGACAGATACGCAGTATTTT	CASSDSGRTDTQYF
many	TRBV20-1	.	11	TRBJ2-1	TGCAGTGCTAGGATAGTCAATGAGCAGTTCTTC	CSARIVNEQFF
many	TRBV6-2/TRBV6-3	TRBD2	12	TRBJ2-3	TGTGCCAGCAGTTACCCTAGCGGGAGTCAGTATTTT	CASSYPSGSQYF
.	TRBV16	TRBD1	13	TRBJ1-2	TGTGCCAGCAGCCCGGAGACAGGGCATGGCTACACCTTC	CASSPETGHGYTF
many	TRBV19	.	12	TRBJ2-3	TGTGCCAGTAGTATGACATTCGATACGCAGTATTTT	CASSMTFDTQYF
once	TRBV2	.	16	TRBJ2-5	TGTGCCAGCCGAACAGGGAGGGGTACCCAGGGAGAGACCCAGTACTTC	CASRTGRGTQGETQYF
many	TRBV20-1	.	14	TRBJ2-1	TGCAGTGCCGAACTAGTACCCCTAAACAATGAGCAGTTCTTC	CSAELVPLNNEQFF
.	TRBV15	.	14	TRBJ2-1	TGTGCCACCAGCAGGACAGGGTACGGGGGTGAGCAGTTCTTC	CATSRTGYGGEQFF
many	TRBV6-4	TRBD2	16	TRBJ2-1	TGTGCCAGCAGTGGGATAGCGGGAGCTCACAACAATGAGCAGTTCTTC	CASSGIAGAHNNEQFF
many	TRBV6-2/TRBV6-3	.	15	TRBJ2-1	TGTGCCAGCAGCCCAACCCCGAGCTCCTACAATGAGCAGTTCTTC	CASSPTPSSYNEQFF
many	TRBV12-3/TRBV12-4	TRBD2	15	TRBJ2-5	TGTGCCAGCAGTTTGACTAGCGGGAGCCAAGAGACCCAGTACTTC	CASSLTSGSQETQYF
many	TRBV6-2/TRBV6-3	TRBD2	16	TRBJ2-2	TGTGCCAGCAGTTACTCGAGGACTAGTCGGACCGGGGAGCTGTTTTTT	CASSYSRTSRTGELFF
few	TRBV29-1	TRBD2	14	TRBJ2-5	TGCAGCGTCTTCCTGGCGGGGGTCCAAGAGACCCAGTACTTC	CSVFLAGVQETQYF
few	TRBV6-5	TRBD2	15	TRBJ2-7	TGTGCCAGCACACTTAGCGGGAGTCGGTCCTACGAGCAGTACTTC	CASTLSGSRSYEQYF
.	TRBV20-1	.	14	TRBJ2-1	TGCAGTGCTATGGGGAGCGGTAGCTACAATGAGCAGTTCTTC	CSAMGSGSYNEQFF
many	TRBV11-2	.	15	TRBJ1-3	TGTGCCAGCAGCTTAGCCCCCCAGGGACGAAACACCATATATTTT	CASSLAPQGRNTIYF
many	TRBV20-1	TRBD2	13	TRBJ2-1	TGCAGTGTCTTAGCGGGAGGAGGCAATGAGCAGTTCTTC	CSVLAGGGNEQFF
many	TRBV4-1	.	14	TRBJ2-1	TGCGCCAGCAGCCAAGGGTCTGGTAGCAATGAGCAGTTCTTC	CASSQGSGSNEQFF
many	TRBV29-1	TRBD2	15	TRBJ2-3	TGCAGCGTTACAGAGCGGGAGTTAAGCACAGATACGCAGTATTTT	CSVTERELSTDTQYF
many	TRBV3-1	TRBD2	18	TRBJ2-1	TGTGCCAGCAGCCAGGGACTAGCGGGAGGACGCGCCTACAATGAGCAGTTCTTC	CASSQGLAGGRAYNEQFF
many	TRBV7-3	.	13	TRBJ1-2	TGTGCCAGCAGCCCTGACCGGTTGGGTGGCTACACCTTC	CASSPDRLGGYTF
.	TRBV29-1	TRBD1	13	TRBJ2-1	TGCAGCGTAAGGGACAGGGGATACAATGAGCAGTTCTTC	CSVRDRGYNEQFF
.	TRBV7-9	.	12	TRBJ2-1	TGTGCCAGCAGCCCCGGGTTCTCCCAGCAGTTCTTC	CASSPGFSQQFF
many	TRBV25-1	.	13	TRBJ2-7	TGTGCCAGCGGCAGGGGAGGCTCCTACGAGCAGTACTTC	CASGRGGSYEQYF
.	TRBV29-1	TRBD1	13	TRBJ2-5	TGCAGCACCTGGACAGGGCGGCAAGAGACCCAGTACTTC	CSTWTGRQETQYF
many	TRBV20-1	.	13	TRBJ1-6	TGCAGTGCTAAAGGGGGGGCCCAGTCACCCCTCCACTTT	CSAKGGAQSPLHF
.	TRBV29-1	.	14	TRBJ2-5	TGCAGCGTCGTCGGGGGCGACAACCAAGAGACCCAGTACTTC	CSVVGGDNQETQYF
many	TRBV6-5	.	13	TRBJ2-5	TGTGCCAGCAGTCCATTCGGGGGAAAGACCCAGTACTTC	CASSPFGGKTQYF
many	TRBV7-2	.	12	TRBJ2-1	TGTGCCAGCAGTTTAGGTGTAAATGAGCAGTTCTTC	CASSLGVNEQFF
many	TRBV20-1	.	13	TRBJ2-1	TGCAGTGCTAGCCCCCGGCTAGCTAATGAGCAGTTCTTC	CSASPRLANEQFF
many	TRBV7-9	.	12	TRBJ1-1	TGTGCCAGCAGCTCCCTGGACAGAGAAGCTTTCTTT	CASSSLDREAFF